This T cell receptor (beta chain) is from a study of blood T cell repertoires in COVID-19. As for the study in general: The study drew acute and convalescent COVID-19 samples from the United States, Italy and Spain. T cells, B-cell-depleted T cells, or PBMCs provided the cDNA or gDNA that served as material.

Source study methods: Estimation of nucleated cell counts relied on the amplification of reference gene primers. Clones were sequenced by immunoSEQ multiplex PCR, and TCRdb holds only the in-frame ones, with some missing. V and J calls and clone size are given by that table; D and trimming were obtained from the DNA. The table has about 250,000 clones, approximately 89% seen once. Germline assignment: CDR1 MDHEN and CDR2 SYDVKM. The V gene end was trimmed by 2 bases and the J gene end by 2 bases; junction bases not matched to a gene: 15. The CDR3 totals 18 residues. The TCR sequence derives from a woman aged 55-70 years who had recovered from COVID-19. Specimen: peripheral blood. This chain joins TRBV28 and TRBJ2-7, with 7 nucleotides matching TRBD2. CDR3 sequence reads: CASSLALVFAGEPYEQYF. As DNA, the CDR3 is TGTGCCAGCAGTTTAGCCTTGGTGTTTGCGGGGGAGCCCTACGAGCAGTACTTC.